This entry lists 27 T cell receptor beta chains sequenced from one sample in a study of T cells in Graves' hyperthyroidism and ophthalmopathy. Authors of the study amplified TCR beta CDR3 regions from RNA transcripts. Using the HTBI primer set, a first-round RT-PCR was run on the TCR CDR3. TCRdb independently ran MiXCR on the multiplex PCR reads; one entry per CDR3 protein. The top ten clones hold around 8% of a sample with roughly 740,000 distinct CDR3 sequences, 16% of them seen once. The sequencing input was blood. These receptors came from a man younger than 35 with Graves' hyperthyroidism.

This clonotype occurred many times. The chain recombines TRBV20-1 with TRBJ2-7; TRBD1 might be the D (6 bases). CDR1 DFQATT and CDR2 SNEGSKA come from the germline V gene (reference sequence). This CDR3 contains 13 residues. V was clipped by 0 bases and J by 2 bases, with 8 bases between them. Here the CDR3 reads CSARDRGPYEQYF. CDR3 nucleotide sequence: TGCAGTGCTAGAGACAGGGGACCCTACGAGCAGTACTTC.

This clonotype was counted ten times or more. V gene TRBV20-1 combines with J gene TRBJ2-7; TRBD1 is a possible D gene (5 bases). Per the germline V gene, CDR1 is DFQATT and CDR2 is SNEGSKA (reference sequence). Trimming took off 0 bases at V and 0 bases at J, with 12 bases between the two ends. CDR3 length: 15 amino acids. As DNA, the CDR3 is TGCAGTGCTAGAGATCCGGCAGGGCCCTCCTACGAGCAGTACTTC. This codes for CSARDPAGPSYEQYF.

This clonotype has ten or more counts. V is TRBV5-5 and J is TRBJ2-3, with 8 bases fitting TRBD2. There are 15 residues in the CDR3. Germline CDR1 SGHKS, CDR2 YYEKEE (reference sequence). Trimming cost V 4 bases and J 3 bases; bases outside gene matches: 7. As DNA, the CDR3 is TGTGCCAGCAGCGCACGGGAGGGAAGGACAGATACGCAGTATTTT. Translation: CASSAREGRTDTQYF.

This chain connects TRBV10-3 to TRBJ1-5; 9 bases are shared with TRBD1. The CDR3 is 12 amino acids. V gave up 8 bases and J gave up 4 bases; unmatched junction bases: 0. Germline V lookup: CDR1 ENHRY, CDR2 SYGVKD. The CDR3 DNA follows: TGTGCCATCGGACAGGGGAATCAGCCCCAGCATTTT. Protein sequence: CAIGQGNQPQHF.

This clonotype was picked up a small number of times. The chain recombines TRBV6-2 or TRBV6-3 with TRBJ2-6; unclear D gene. This CDR3 comprises 20 residues. Trimming pared 0 bases from V and 0 bases from J, leaving 18 bases between. CDR1 is MNHEY and CDR2 is SVGEGT in the germline V gene. CDR3 sequence: CASSYSPRRITSSGANVLTF. As DNA, the CDR3 is TGTGCCAGCAGTTACTCCCCACGAAGGATTACTTCCTCTGGGGCCAACGTCCTGACTTTC.

This chain uses TRBV19 with TRBJ2-1, with D unclear. Germline-derived CDR1 and CDR2 are LNHDA and SQIVND (reference sequence). V was pared by 1 base and J by 6 bases, with 13 bases between. The CDR3 is 15 residues long. CDR3 residues: CASSIGGRSFNEQFF. The CDR3, as DNA: TGTGCCAGTAGTATAGGAGGTCGGTCGTTCAATGAGCAGTTCTTC.

This clonotype was observed many times. The chain employs TRBV20-1 and TRBJ2-2, with D possibly matching TRBD2 (5 bases). The CDR3 length is 14 residues. V was cut by 2 bases and J by 2 bases, with 9 bases left in between. Germline V gene lookup returns CDR1 DFQATT and CDR2 SNEGSKA (reference sequence). For the CDR3, the DNA is TGCAGTGCTAGATTGGACTTAAACACCGGGGAGCTGTTTTTT. Protein: CSARLDLNTGELFF.

This clonotype was seen repeatedly, ten times or more. CDR3 amino acids: CASTEIGLARETQYF. The CDR3, as DNA: TGTGCCAGCACCGAAATCGGACTAGCGCGAGAGACCCAGTACTTC. V gene TRBV28 combines with J gene TRBJ2-5; 9 positions agree with TRBD2. In germline, CDR1 is MDHEN, CDR2 SYDVKM. The CDR3 loop spans 15 amino acids. The V and J ends lost 7 bases and 4 bases, in that order; junction bases with no gene match: 10.

This clonotype was counted many times. The genes are TRBV10-3 and TRBJ2-7; 7 nucleotides align to TRBD1. The CDR3 consists of 13 residues. Germline values: CDR1 ENHRY, CDR2 SYGVKD. Unmatched junction bases numbered 4, after V lost 6 bases and J lost 2 bases. The CDR3 is CAIRGTETYEQYF. CDR3 bases: TGTGCCATCAGAGGGACAGAGACCTACGAGCAGTACTTC.

This clonotype has only one observation. This may be a read error, as it is one base from a much larger clone. The V gene is TRBV28, the J gene TRBJ1-1; 7 bases map to TRBD1. In germline, CDR1 is MDHEN, CDR2 SYDVKM. The CDR3 loop spans 17 amino acids. The chain's CDR3 is CASSLGTVIESNTETFF. In DNA, the CDR3 is TGTGCCAGCAGCCTCGGGACAGTCATTGAATCGAACACTGAAACTTTCTTT.

The table lists this clonotype with many counts. The rearrangement links TRBV12-3 or TRBV12-4 to TRBJ2-5, with 9 positions matching TRBD1. V dropped 6 bases and J dropped 5; count of bases not matched to a gene: 7. This CDR3 spans 14 amino acids. CDR3 sequence: CASRPQGATETQYF. CDR3 bases: TGTGCCAGCAGACCACAGGGGGCCACGGAGACCCAGTACTTC.

In this sample, this clonotype turned up many times. V usage is TRBV28 and J usage is TRBJ2-7; possible D gene TRBD2, 5 bases. Trimming cost V 6 bases and J 3 bases, with 12 bases left between them. The CDR3 has 13 residues. Germline assignment: CDR1 MDHEN and CDR2 SYDVKM. The chain's CDR3 is CASSGLLIYEQYF. As DNA, the CDR3 is TGTGCCAGCAGCGGACTTTTGATCTACGAGCAGTACTTC.

J is TRBJ1-1 and V is TRBV4-3; 7 bases are a match to TRBD1. The CDR3 covers 15 residues. Germline lookup yields CDR1 LGHNA and CDR2 YSLEER. Losses at the gene ends were 0 bases for V and 10 bases for J; bases not matched to a gene: 11. The CDR3 sequence is CASSQDASGGWGAFF. In nucleotides, the CDR3 is TGCGCCAGCAGCCAAGATGCGTCAGGGGGATGGGGAGCTTTCTTT.

V and J are TRBV11-3 and TRBJ2-2; the D gene could be TRBD1 or TRBD2 (6 bases each). V lost 5 bases and J lost 5, with 24 bases in between. This CDR3 spans 18 amino acids. Germline V gives CDR1 SGHNT, CDR2 YENEEA. The CDR3 nucleotides are TGTGCCAGCAGCGTGAATCGAATTGGGGGGCGGAGGACCGGGGAGCTGTTTTTT. Translation gives CASSVNRIGGRRTGELFF.

V and J are TRBV4-1 and TRBJ1-5; 7 bases map to TRBD1. The germline CDR1 and CDR2 sequences are MGHRA and YSYEKL. This CDR3 comprises 15 residues. J gave up 4 bases and V 2 bases, and 5 bases lay outside the gene matches. The CDR3: CASSQITGVNQPQHF. The CDR3 DNA is TGCGCCAGCAGCCAAATAACAGGGGTAAATCAGCCCCAGCATTTT.

This sequence joins TRBV5-4 and TRBJ2-1, with 8 positions matching TRBD2. CDR1 is SGHNT, CDR2 YYREEE, per germline (reference sequence). V shed 4 bases and J 5 bases; nucleotides not matched to a gene: 2. The CDR3 contains 13 residues. The CDR3 region has the DNA TGTGCCAGCAGCCCTAGCGGGCACAATGAGCAGTTCTTC. Translating it yields CASSPSGHNEQFF.

A remark on this clonotype: A much larger clone lies a single base off, so this may be a read error. V is TRBV20-1 and J is TRBJ2-1, with D perhaps given as TRBD1 or TRBD2 (6 bases each). This CDR3 is built from 14 residues. CDR1 DFQATT and CDR2 SNEGSKA come from the germline V gene (reference sequence). V dropped 3 bases and J dropped 8 bases, with 17 bases sitting between them. CDR3 sequence: CSARGGAGGDEQFF. CDR3 nucleotide sequence: TGCAGTGCTAGGGGGGGCGCAGGTGGCGATGAGCAGTTCTTC.

This clonotype was found many times. This sequence joins TRBV5-1 and TRBJ2-1, with TRBD2 matching over 8 bases. Losses at the gene ends were 2 bases for V and 5 bases for J; bases not matched to a gene: 6. Germline V gene lookup returns CDR1 SGHRS and CDR2 YFSETQ. The CDR3 covers 15 residues. CDR3 coding DNA: TGCGCCAGCAGCTTTATCCCACTAGCGGACAATGAGCAGTTCTTC. Translation: CASSFIPLADNEQFF.

This clonotype appeared many times. This chain joins TRBV6-2 or TRBV6-3 and TRBJ2-7; tentative D call: TRBD1 (6 bases). Trimming removed 2 bases from V and 3 bases from J, with 14 bases in between. The V gene's germline CDR1 is MNHEY and CDR2 SVGEGT. CDR3 length equals 15 residues. The CDR3 nucleotides are TGTGCCAGCAGTTACGCCGGACAGAGCGGCTACGAGCAGTACTTC. It specifies CASSYAGQSGYEQYF.

This clonotype appeared many times. This chain uses TRBV7-2 with TRBJ2-5; 11 bases are a match to TRBD2. The CDR3 loop spans 15 amino acids. Germline-derived CDR1 and CDR2 are SGHTA and FQGNSA. J was trimmed by 5 bases and V by 1 base; bases with no gene match: 3. The CDR3 is CASSLVSSGRETQYF. CDR3 nucleotide sequence: TGTGCCAGCAGCTTAGTGTCTAGCGGGAGGGAGACCCAGTACTTC. Together with reference TRBV7-2 and TRBJ2-5, the CDR3 gives the full variable domain: GAGVSQSPSNKVTEKGKDVELRCDPISGHTALYWYRQSLGQGLEFLIYFQGNSAPDKSGLPSDRFSAERTGGSVSTLTIQRTQQEDSAVYLCASSLVSSGRETQYFGPGTRLLVL.

In its sample, this clonotype was seen a few times. The CDR3 DNA sequence: TGTGCCAGCCTCGGACAGGGGGTTTATGGCTACACCTTC. It yields the protein CASLGQGVYGYTF. The V call is TRBV12-3 or TRBV12-4, the J call TRBJ1-2, with TRBD1 identical over 10 bases. This CDR3 is 13 amino acids long. The trim removed 8 bases at V and 5 bases at J, leaving 5 bases unmatched.

The table lists this clonotype with many counts. The chain employs TRBV2 and TRBJ1-5; 7 bases are a match to TRBD1. V was pared by 4 bases and J by 6 bases, with 6 bases of the junction left unmatched. CDR3 size: 14 residues. Germline CDR1 and CDR2: SNHLY and FYNNEI. The CDR3 protein is CASSGQGIGQPQHF. The CDR3 DNA follows: TGTGCCAGCAGTGGACAGGGAATTGGTCAGCCCCAGCATTTT.

This clonotype was seen more than once but under ten times. The rearrangement links TRBV10-3 to TRBJ2-1; a possible D gene is TRBD2 (5 bases). The V end was cut by 3 bases, the J end by 8 bases, with 8 bases between. This CDR3 is built from 12 residues. The germline gives CDR1 ENHRY, CDR2 SYGVKD. The CDR3 loop reads CAISDSADEQFF. CDR3 DNA sequence: TGTGCCATCAGTGATAGCGCAGATGAGCAGTTCTTC.

This clonotype has at least ten counts. J is TRBJ2-7 and V is TRBV11-2; D is undetermined. V shed 2 bases and J shed 5 bases, with 16 bases lying between them. Germline-derived CDR1 and CDR2 are SGHAT and FQNNGV. The CDR3 is 15 amino acids. The CDR3 DNA reads TGTGCCAGCAGCTTAAATTCAGTAGCACGACACGAGCAGTACTTC. This translates into CASSLNSVARHEQYF.

On this clonotype: This may stem from a read error, because a much larger clone lies one nucleotide away. The gene calls are TRBV28 and TRBJ2-3; possible D gene TRBD2, 5 bases. This CDR3 contains 10 residues. The ends were cut back, 2 bases at V and 11 bases at J, with 5 bases in the middle. CDR1 is MDHEN and CDR2 is SYDVKM in the germline V gene. The CDR3: CASSLGRQYF. CDR3 bases: TGTGCCAGCAGTTTAGGGAGGCAGTATTTT. Combining the CDR3 with reference TRBV28 and TRBJ2-3 gives the whole variable domain DVKVTQSSRYLVKRTGEKVFLECVQDMDHENMFWYRQDPGLGLRLIYFSYDVKMKEKGDIPEGYSVSREKKERFSLILESASTNQTSMYLCASSLGRQYFGPGTRLTVL.

This sequence joins TRBV6-5 and TRBJ2-1; no firm D call. V dropped 0 bases and J dropped 9 bases, with 18 bases sitting between them. This CDR3 has 16 amino acids. Germline loops: CDR1 MNHEY, CDR2 SVGAGI. In nucleotides, the CDR3 is TGTGCCAGCAGTTACTCTTCCGTCCTCCGTCTCGGTGAGCAGTTCTTC. This sequence encodes CASSYSSVLRLGEQFF.

This clonotype was observed a handful of times. The chain carries TRBV7-9 and TRBJ2-7, with no clear D. The V and J ends lost 4 bases and 5 bases respectively, with 6 bases between them. The CDR3 extends over 11 amino acids. Germline assignment: CDR1 SEHNR and CDR2 FQNEAQ (reference sequence). Here the CDR3 reads CASSYEDEQYF. For the CDR3, the DNA is TGTGCCAGCAGCTACGAGGACGAGCAGTACTTC. Supplemented by reference TRBV7-9 and TRBJ2-7, the full variable domain reads DTGVSQNPRHKITKRGQNVTFRCDPISEHNRLYWYRQTLGQGPEFLTYFQNEAQLEKSRLLSDRFSAERPKGSFSTLEIQRTEQGDSAMYLCASSYEDEQYFGPGTRLTVT.